These 19 T cell receptor beta chains were sequenced from one sample in a study of T-cell reconstitution after alpha-beta-depleted transplantation in children. Preparing the TCRbeta library involved the use of unique molecular identifiers. TCRdb re-analysed the PCR reads in MiXCR, keeping a single row per CDR3 protein. The table shows hundreds of thousands of distinct CDR3 sequences, with roughly 17% occurring only once. The material sequenced was PBMCs from the stem cell graft donor, taken from the stem cell graft. The source of these receptors is a human donor who donated a stem cell graft to a child with acute myeloid leukemia.

The V and J genes are TRBV20-1 and TRBJ1-1, with D unresolved. Germline CDR1 is DFQATT and CDR2 is SNEGSKA (reference sequence). The CDR3 runs to 14 residues. V was trimmed by 0 bases and J by 0 bases, leaving 8 bases between them. The CDR3 DNA is TGCAGTGCTAGAGAGGGAGGATTGAACACTGAAGCTTTCTTT. The encoded protein is CSAREGGLNTEAFF.

This chain's CDR3 is CASSYQEANEKLFF. For the CDR3, the DNA is TGCGCCAGCAGCTACCAGGAGGCTAATGAAAAACTGTTTTTT. The genes are TRBV5-1 and TRBJ1-4, with unresolved D. The germline V and J ends were trimmed by 3 bases and 3 bases, with 9 bases remaining between them. The CDR3 has 14 residues. Germline assignment: CDR1 SGHRS and CDR2 YFSETQ.

This clonotype was counted at least ten times. The J gene is TRBJ2-1, the V gene TRBV7-2, with TRBD2 matching over 15 bases. The CDR3 totals 17 residues. After removal of 7 bases from V and 7 bases from J, the junction contained 11 bases not matched to a gene. Germline-derived CDR1 and CDR2 are SGHTA and FQGNSA. Here the CDR3 DNA reads TGTGCCAGCAAAACGGGCGGACTAGCGGGGGGGCCTAATGAGCAGTTCTTC. The encoded protein is CASKTGGLAGGPNEQFF.

The V and J genes are TRBV5-5 and TRBJ2-7; D assignment may be TRBD1 or TRBD2 (5 bases each). V lost 1 base, J lost 1 base, and 15 bases lay in between. Germline CDR1 reads SGHKS; CDR2 reads YYEKEE (reference sequence). The CDR3 sequence is 16 residues long. CDR3 DNA: TGTGCCAGCAGCTTGCCCCCGGGACCTGATTCCTACGAGCAGTACTTC. Translating it yields CASSLPPGPDSYEQYF.

This clonotype occurred many times. This chain connects TRBV15 to TRBJ2-7; no clear D. V lost 3 bases to trimming and J lost 0 bases, with 9 bases between them. There are 14 residues in the CDR3. Germline V gene lookup returns CDR1 LNHNV and CDR2 YYDKDF (reference sequence). CDR3 loop: CATSSINSSYEQYF. The DNA for the CDR3 is TGTGCCACCAGCAGTATTAATAGCTCCTACGAGCAGTACTTC.

The chain recombines TRBV12-3 or TRBV12-4 with TRBJ2-3; 12 bases line up with TRBD2. V was clipped by 6 bases and J by 10 bases; unmatched bases: 5. The CDR3 covers 13 residues. In DNA, the CDR3 is TGTGCCAGCAGCTCTAGCGGGGGGGCGGCGCAGTATTTT. This encodes CASSSSGGAAQYF.

This clonotype has at least ten counts. V and J are TRBV7-3 and TRBJ1-5, with a possible D match to TRBD1 (6 bases). The CDR3 runs 18 residues. The V end was cut by 2 bases, the J end by 4 bases, with 21 bases between. Germline V CDR1 and CDR2: SGHTA, FQGTGA. For the CDR3, the DNA is TGTGCCAGCAGCTTACCGGTGACGGGGCAGGGGATTAATCAGCCCCAGCATTTT. Amino acid sequence: CASSLPVTGQGINQPQHF. The complete variable domain, with remaining parts taken from reference TRBV7-3 and TRBJ1-5, reads GAGVSQTPSNKVTEKGKYVELRCDPISGHTALYWYRQSLGQGPEFLIYFQGTGAADDSGLPNDRFFAVRPEGSVSTLKIQRTERGDSAVYLCASSLPVTGQGINQPQHFGDGTRLSIL.

The chain recombines TRBV7-2 with TRBJ1-5; D unclear. V was trimmed by 6 bases and J by 8 bases, leaving 17 bases between them. CDR1 and CDR2 from the germline V gene are SGHTA and FQGNSA. The length of the CDR3 is 14 residues. CDR3 sequence (DNA): TGTGCCAGCAGTCGTGAGGAGGGTCGAGAGCCCCAGCATTTT. Its translation: CASSREEGREPQHF.

As concerns this clonotype: A much more abundant neighbour one base away suggests this may be a read error. The chain uses TRBV19 and TRBJ2-2, with D perhaps TRBD2 (5 bases). Per the germline V gene, CDR1 is LNHDA and CDR2 is SQIVND (reference sequence). The CDR3 runs to 15 residues. The CDR3 sequence: CASSIREQLTGELIF. The CDR3 DNA reads TGTGCCAGTAGTATTAGGGAGCAACTCACCGGGGAGCTGATTTTT.

This clonotype was recorded at least ten times. The V call is TRBV20-1, the J call TRBJ2-3; D possibly corresponds to TRBD1 (5 bases). There are 13 residues in the CDR3. Germline values: CDR1 DFQATT, CDR2 SNEGSKA (reference sequence). Trimming took 4 bases from V and 1 from J, leaving 9 bases between them. The CDR3 region is CSAKGPGTDTQYF. CDR3 DNA: TGCAGTGCTAAGGGGCCCGGCACAGATACGCAGTATTTT.

A word on this clonotype: Being one base from a much bigger clone, this may be a read error. The CDR3 bases are TGTGCCAGCAGGCCCACAGTCGAGGTAGATACGCAGTATTTT. This translates into CASRPTVEVDTQYF. The chain is built from TRBV12-3 or TRBV12-4 and TRBJ2-3; D uncertain. CDR3 length: 14 amino acids. Trimming removed 6 bases from V and 5 bases from J, with 15 bases in between.

The chain has TRBV20-1 and TRBJ2-5, with D perhaps matching TRBD1 (7 bases). The CDR3 has 14 residues. Trimming left V 1 base short and J 2 bases short, with 11 bases between. The germline V gene encodes CDR1 DFQATT and CDR2 SNEGSKA (reference sequence). CDR3 coding DNA: TGCAGTGCTAGAGGGGGGGACAGACAAGAGACCCAGTACTTC. Its protein is CSARGGDRQETQYF.

This clonotype turned up a few times. This chain uses TRBV12-3 or TRBV12-4 with TRBJ1-4; a possible D gene is TRBD1 (6 bases). Trimming left V 6 bases short and J 6 bases short, with 14 bases between. The CDR3 is made up of 14 amino acids. The CDR3: CASSLTGPYEKLFF. CDR3 DNA sequence: TGTGCCAGCAGCCTGACAGGACCTTATGAAAAACTGTTTTTT.

This clonotype was counted between two and nine times. The chain recombines TRBV25-1 with TRBJ1-4; TRBD1 might be the D (5 bases). The germline gives CDR1 MGHDK, CDR2 SYGVNS. The CDR3 is made up of 14 amino acids. Trimming removed 3 bases at V and 2 bases at J, with 7 bases between. The CDR3 coding sequence is TGTGCCAGCAGTGAGCCAGGGACTAATGAAAAACTGTTTTTT. This encodes CASSEPGTNEKLFF.

This clonotype was counted ten times or more. The chain uses TRBV9 and TRBJ2-5, with D possibly being TRBD1 or TRBD2 (5 bases each). The CDR3 consists of 15 residues. Trimming cost V 0 bases and J 4 bases, with 13 bases left between them. Germline CDR1 SGDLS, CDR2 YYNGEE. The CDR3 bases are TGTGCCAGCAGCGTAGGAGGGACGCTGGGAGAGACCCAGTACTTC. Its protein product is CASSVGGTLGETQYF.

This clonotype was observed many times. The J gene is TRBJ1-5, the V gene TRBV20-1; possible D gene TRBD1, 6 bases. The V end lost 0 bases, the J end lost 1 base, and 10 bases lay between the germline ends. Germline CDR1 and CDR2: DFQATT and SNEGSKA (reference sequence). The CDR3 extends over 15 amino acids. The CDR3 loop is CSARDWGASNQPQHF. The CDR3 bases are TGCAGTGCTAGAGATTGGGGGGCCAGCAATCAGCCCCAGCATTTT.

The rearrangement links TRBV11-3 to TRBJ2-5; 8 nucleotides line up with TRBD1. Germline CDR1 SGHNT, CDR2 YENEEA. Trimming cost V 5 bases and J 2 bases; bases outside gene matches: 13. The CDR3 spans 17 residues. The CDR3 protein is CASSLPRTGRWQETQYF. DNA of the CDR3: TGTGCCAGCAGCCTACCCCGGACAGGGCGATGGCAAGAGACCCAGTACTTC. The complete variable domain, with remaining parts taken from reference TRBV11-3 and TRBJ2-5, reads EAGVVQSPRYKIIEKKQPVAFWCNPISGHNTLYWYLQNLGQGPELLIRYENEEAVDDSQLPKDRFSAERLKGVDSTLKIQPAELGDSAVYLCASSLPRTGRWQETQYFGPGTRLLVL.

This clonotype turned up a few times. The rearrangement uses TRBV7-8 and TRBJ1-3; no definite D call. V was clipped by 3 bases and J by 4 bases, with 10 bases between them. Per germline, CDR1 SGHVS and CDR2 FQNEAQ. This CDR3 comprises 14 residues. Here the CDR3 reads CASSFQSPGNTIYF. In DNA, the CDR3 is TGTGCCAGCAGCTTCCAGTCACCCGGAAACACCATATATTTT. The whole variable domain, filled in from reference TRBV7-8 and TRBJ1-3, reads GAGVSQSPRYKVAKRGQDVALRCDPISGHVSLFWYQQALGQGPEFLTYFQNEAQLDKSGLPSDRFFAERPEGSVSTLKIQRTQQEDSAVYLCASSFQSPGNTIYFGEGSWLTVV.

This clonotype was recorded a few times. This chain uses TRBV7-2 with TRBJ2-1; 7 bases match TRBD2. Per germline, CDR1 SGHTA and CDR2 FQGNSA. This CDR3 has 14 residues. J was trimmed by 6 bases and V by 2 bases; bases with no gene match: 4. The CDR3 sequence: CASSLSSGLNEQFF. As DNA, the CDR3 is TGTGCCAGCAGCTTATCTAGCGGACTCAATGAGCAGTTCTTC.